One and the same sample provided the 2 T cell receptor beta chains below, sequenced in a study of breast tumors, draining lymph nodes, adjacent tissues. TCRdb re-called the multiplex PCR reads through MiXCR, storing one row per CDR3 protein. The sample carries roughly 260,000 distinct CDR3 sequences, 30% to 35% recorded once. Axillary draining lymph nodes of breast cancer patients supplied the node samples. Material: axillary lymph node tissue. The receptors derive from a female donor with breast cancer. Some clones in this sample may be carry-over from other donors' samples.

This clonotype showed up many times. The chain recombines TRBV7-9 with TRBJ1-5; D gene uncertain. Germline V CDR1 and CDR2: SEHNR, FQNEAQ (reference sequence). Trimming pared 8 bases from V and 3 bases from J, leaving 14 bases between. The CDR3 is 14 amino acids. In DNA form, the CDR3 reads TGTGCCAGCGGAGGAAACCGCGACAATCAGCCCCAGCATTTT. This encodes CASGGNRDNQPQHF.

The chain has TRBV15 and TRBJ1-1, with D perhaps TRBD1 (6 bases). The germline CDR1 and CDR2 sequences are LNHNV and YYDKDF (reference sequence). The CDR3 length is 14 residues. Between the trimmed V and J ends, which lost 5 bases and 4 bases, there was a span of 14 bases. CDR3 DNA sequence: TGTGCCACCAGCTCCGCCAGGGGTACCACTGAAGCTTTCTTT. Translation: CATSSARGTTEAFF.